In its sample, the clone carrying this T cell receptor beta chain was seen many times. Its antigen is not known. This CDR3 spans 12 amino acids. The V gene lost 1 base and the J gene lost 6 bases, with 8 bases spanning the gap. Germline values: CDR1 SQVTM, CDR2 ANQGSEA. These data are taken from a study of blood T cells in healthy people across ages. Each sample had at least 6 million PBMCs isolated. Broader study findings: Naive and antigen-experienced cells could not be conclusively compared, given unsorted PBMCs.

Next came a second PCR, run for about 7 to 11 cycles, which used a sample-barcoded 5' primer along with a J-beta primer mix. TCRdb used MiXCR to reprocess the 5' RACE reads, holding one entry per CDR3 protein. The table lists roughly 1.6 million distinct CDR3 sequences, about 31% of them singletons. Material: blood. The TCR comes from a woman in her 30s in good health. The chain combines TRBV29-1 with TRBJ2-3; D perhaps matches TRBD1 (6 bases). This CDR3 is CSVEAGEDTQYF. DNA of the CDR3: TGCAGCGTTGAAGCAGGGGAGGATACGCAGTATTTT.